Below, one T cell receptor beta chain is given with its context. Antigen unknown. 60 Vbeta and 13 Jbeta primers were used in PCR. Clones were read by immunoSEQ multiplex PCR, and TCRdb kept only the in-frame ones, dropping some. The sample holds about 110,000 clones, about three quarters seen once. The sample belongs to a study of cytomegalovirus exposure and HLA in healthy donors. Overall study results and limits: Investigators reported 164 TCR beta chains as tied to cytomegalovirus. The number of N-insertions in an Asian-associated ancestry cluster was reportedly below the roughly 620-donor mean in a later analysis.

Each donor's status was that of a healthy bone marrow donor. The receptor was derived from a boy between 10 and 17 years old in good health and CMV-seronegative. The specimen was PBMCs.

CDR3 loop: CASSADSGGEQYF. The CDR3 coding sequence is TGTGCCAGCAGTGCGGACTCCGGCGGCGAGCAGTACTTC. The V gene is TRBV6-1, the J gene TRBJ2-7, with a possible D match to TRBD2 (5 bases). Germline CDR1 MNHNS, CDR2 SASEGT. V lost 4 bases and J lost 6, with 13 bases in between. The CDR3 is 13 amino acids.